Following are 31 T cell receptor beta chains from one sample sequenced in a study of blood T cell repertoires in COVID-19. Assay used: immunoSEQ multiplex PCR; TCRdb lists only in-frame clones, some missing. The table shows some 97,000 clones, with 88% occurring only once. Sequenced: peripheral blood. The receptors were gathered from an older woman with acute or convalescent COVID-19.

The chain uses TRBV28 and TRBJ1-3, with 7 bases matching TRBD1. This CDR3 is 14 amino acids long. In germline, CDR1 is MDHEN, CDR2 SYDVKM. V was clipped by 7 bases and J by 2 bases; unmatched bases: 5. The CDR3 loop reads CASTPGTAGNTIYF. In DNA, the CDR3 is TGTGCCAGCACGCCTGGGACAGCTGGAAACACCATATATTTT.

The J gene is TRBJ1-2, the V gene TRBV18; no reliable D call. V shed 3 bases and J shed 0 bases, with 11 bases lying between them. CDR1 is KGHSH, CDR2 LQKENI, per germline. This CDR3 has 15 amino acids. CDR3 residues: CASSPPSLANYGYTF. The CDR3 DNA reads TGTGCCAGCTCACCCCCATCGTTAGCTAACTATGGCTACACCTTC.

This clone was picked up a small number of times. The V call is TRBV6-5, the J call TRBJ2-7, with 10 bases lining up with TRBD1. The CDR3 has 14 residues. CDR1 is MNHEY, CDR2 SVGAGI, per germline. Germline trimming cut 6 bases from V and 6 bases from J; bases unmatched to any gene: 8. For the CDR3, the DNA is TGTGCCAGCAGATGGACAGGGGGAGTTGGCGAGCAGTACGTC. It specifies CASRWTGGVGEQYV.

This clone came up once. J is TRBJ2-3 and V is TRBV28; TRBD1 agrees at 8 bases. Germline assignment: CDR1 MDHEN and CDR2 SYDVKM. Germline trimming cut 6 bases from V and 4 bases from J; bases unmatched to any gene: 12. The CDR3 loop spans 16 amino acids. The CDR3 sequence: CASRSDRGRPPDTQYF. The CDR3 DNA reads TGTGCCAGCAGATCCGACAGGGGAAGGCCCCCAGATACGCAGTATTTT.

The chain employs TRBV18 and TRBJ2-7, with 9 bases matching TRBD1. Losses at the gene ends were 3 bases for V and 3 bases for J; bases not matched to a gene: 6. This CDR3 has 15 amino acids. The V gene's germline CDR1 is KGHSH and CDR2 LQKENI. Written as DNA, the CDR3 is TGTGCCAGCTCACCCCTGGACAGGGGAGGCTACGAGCAGTACTTC. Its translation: CASSPLDRGGYEQYF.

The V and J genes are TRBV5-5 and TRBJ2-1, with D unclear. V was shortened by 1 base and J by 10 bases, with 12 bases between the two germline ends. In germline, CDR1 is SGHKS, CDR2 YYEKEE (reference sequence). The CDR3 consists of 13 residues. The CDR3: CASSLSPAGEQFF. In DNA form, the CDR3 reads TGTGCCAGCAGCTTGAGCCCAGCCGGGGAGCAGTTCTTC.

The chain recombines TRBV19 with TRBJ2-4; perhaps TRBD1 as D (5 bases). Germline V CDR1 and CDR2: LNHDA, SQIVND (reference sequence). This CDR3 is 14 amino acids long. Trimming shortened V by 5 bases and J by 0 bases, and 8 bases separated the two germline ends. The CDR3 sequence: CASSPRVAKNIQYF. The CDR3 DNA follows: TGTGCCAGTAGTCCCAGGGTAGCCAAAAACATTCAGTACTTC.

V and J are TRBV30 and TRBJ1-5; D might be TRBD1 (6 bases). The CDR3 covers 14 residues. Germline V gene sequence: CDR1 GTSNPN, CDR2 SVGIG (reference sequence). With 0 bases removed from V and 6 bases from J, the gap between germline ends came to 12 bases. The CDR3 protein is CAWSVGGAGQPQHF. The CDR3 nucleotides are TGTGCCTGGAGTGTCGGGGGGGCAGGTCAGCCCCAGCATTTT.

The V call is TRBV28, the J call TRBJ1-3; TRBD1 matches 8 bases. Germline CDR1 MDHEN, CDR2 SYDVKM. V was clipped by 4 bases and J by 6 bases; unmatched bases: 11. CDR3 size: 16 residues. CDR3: CASSSGGQGVENTIYF. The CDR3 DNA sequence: TGTGCCAGCAGTTCAGGGGGCCAGGGGGTCGAAAACACCATATATTTT.

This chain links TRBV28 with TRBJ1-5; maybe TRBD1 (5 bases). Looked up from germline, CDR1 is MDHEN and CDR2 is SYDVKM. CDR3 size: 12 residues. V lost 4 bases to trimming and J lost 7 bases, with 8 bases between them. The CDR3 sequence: CASSSGDQPQHF. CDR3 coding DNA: TGTGCCAGCAGTTCGGGGGACCAGCCCCAGCATTTT.

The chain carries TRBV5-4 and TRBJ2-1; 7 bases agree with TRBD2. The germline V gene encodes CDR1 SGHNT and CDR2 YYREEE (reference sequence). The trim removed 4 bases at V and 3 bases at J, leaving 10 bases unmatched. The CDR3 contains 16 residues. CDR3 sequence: CASSPRAGGSYNEQFF. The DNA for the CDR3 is TGTGCCAGCAGCCCGAGGGCTGGCGGGAGCTACAATGAGCAGTTCTTC.

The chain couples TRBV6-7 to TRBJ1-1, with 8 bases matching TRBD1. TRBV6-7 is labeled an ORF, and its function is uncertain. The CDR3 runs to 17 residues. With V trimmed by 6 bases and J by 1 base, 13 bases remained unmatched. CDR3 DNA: TGTGCCAGCAGCAACGGACAGGGATCCTTTTGGAACACTGAAGCTTTCTTT. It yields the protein CASSNGQGSFWNTEAFF.

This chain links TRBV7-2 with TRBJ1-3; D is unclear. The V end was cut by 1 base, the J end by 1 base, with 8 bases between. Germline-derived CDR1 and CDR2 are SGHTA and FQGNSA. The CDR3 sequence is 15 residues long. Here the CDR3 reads CASSLVPFSGNTIYF. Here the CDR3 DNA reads TGTGCCAGCAGCTTAGTCCCTTTTTCTGGAAACACCATATATTTT.

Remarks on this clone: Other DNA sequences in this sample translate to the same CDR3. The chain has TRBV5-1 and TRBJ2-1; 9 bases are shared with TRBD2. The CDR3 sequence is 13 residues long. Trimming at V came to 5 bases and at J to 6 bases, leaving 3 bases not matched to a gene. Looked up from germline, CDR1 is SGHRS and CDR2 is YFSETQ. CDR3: CASRTSGSNEQFF. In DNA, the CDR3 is TGCGCCAGCAGGACTAGCGGTTCCAATGAGCAGTTCTTC.

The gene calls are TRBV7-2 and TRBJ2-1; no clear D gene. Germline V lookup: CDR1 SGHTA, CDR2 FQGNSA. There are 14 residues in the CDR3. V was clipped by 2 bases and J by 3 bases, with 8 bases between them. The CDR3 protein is CASSLKASYNEQFF. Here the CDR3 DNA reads TGTGCCAGCAGCTTAAAGGCTAGCTACAATGAGCAGTTCTTC.

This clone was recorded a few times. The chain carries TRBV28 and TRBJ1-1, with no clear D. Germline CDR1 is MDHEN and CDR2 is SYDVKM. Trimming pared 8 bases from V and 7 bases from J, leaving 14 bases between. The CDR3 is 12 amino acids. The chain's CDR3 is CASRRTGDEAFF. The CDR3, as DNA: TGTGCCAGCCGCAGGACTGGGGATGAAGCTTTCTTT.

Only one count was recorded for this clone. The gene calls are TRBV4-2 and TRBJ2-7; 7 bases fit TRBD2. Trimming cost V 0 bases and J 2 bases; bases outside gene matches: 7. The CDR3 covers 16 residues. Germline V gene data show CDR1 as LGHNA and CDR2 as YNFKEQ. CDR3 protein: CASSQEGLAEPYEQYF. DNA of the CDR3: TGTGCCAGCAGCCAAGAGGGGCTAGCGGAACCCTACGAGCAGTACTTC.

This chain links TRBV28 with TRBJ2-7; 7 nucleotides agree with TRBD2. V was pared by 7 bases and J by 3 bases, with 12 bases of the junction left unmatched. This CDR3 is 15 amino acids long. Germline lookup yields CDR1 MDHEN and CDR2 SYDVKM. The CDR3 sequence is CASTVGGGRDYEQYF. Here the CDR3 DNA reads TGTGCCAGCACCGTGGGAGGTGGGAGGGACTACGAGCAGTACTTC.

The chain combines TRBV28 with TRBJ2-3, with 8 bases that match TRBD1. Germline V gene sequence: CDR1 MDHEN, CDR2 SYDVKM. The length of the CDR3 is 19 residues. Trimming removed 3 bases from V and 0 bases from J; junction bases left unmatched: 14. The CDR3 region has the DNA TGTGCCAGCAGTTTTCCCATTTTCTCCGGACAGGGCAGCACAGATACGCAGTATTTT. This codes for CASSFPIFSGQGSTDTQYF.

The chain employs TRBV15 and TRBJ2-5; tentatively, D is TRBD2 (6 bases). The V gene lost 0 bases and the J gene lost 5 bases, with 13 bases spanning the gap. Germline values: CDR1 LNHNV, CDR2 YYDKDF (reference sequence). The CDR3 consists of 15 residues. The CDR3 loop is CATSRDLVGTETQYF. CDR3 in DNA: TGTGCCACCAGCAGAGATTTGGTCGGGACTGAGACCCAGTACTTC.

The CDR3 DNA follows: TGTGCCAGCAGCGTGACGGGACAGGCTAACACCGGGGAGCTGTTTTTT. Translation: CASSVTGQANTGELFF. The chain employs TRBV5-4 and TRBJ2-2, with 8 bases identical to TRBD1. CDR3 length: 16 amino acids. Germline V CDR1 and CDR2: SGHNT, YYREEE (reference sequence). The V segment lost 4 bases and the J segment 2 bases; nucleotides outside the gene matches: 7.

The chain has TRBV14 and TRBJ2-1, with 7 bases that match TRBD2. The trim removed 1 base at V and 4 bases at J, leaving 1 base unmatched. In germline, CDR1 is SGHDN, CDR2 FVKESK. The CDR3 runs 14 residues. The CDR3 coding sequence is TGTGCCAGCAGCCAAGGACTAGCTTACAATGAGCAGTTCTTC. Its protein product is CASSQGLAYNEQFF.

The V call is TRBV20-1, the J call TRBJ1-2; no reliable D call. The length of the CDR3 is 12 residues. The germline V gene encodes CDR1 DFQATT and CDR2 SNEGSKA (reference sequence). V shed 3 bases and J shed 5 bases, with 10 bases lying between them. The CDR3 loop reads CSASGEAYGYTF. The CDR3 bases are TGCAGTGCTAGTGGAGAGGCATATGGCTACACCTTC.

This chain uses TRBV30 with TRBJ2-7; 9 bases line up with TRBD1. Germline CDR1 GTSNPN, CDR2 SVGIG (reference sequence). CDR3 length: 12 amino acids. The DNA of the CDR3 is TGTGCCTGGAGAGACCCGGGACAGGGAATTAGAGTC. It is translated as CAWRDPGQGIRV.

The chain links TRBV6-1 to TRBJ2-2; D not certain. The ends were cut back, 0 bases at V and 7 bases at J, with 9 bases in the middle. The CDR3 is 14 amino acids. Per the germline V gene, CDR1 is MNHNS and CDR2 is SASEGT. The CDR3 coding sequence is TGTGCCAGCAGTGAAGCTCTCGGGTTCGGGGAGCTGTTTTTT. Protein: CASSEALGFGELFF.

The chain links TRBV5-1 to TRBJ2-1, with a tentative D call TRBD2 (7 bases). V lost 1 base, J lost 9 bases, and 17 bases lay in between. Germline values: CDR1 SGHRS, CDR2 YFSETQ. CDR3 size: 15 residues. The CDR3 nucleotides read TGCGCCAGCAGCTTGAAGGGGGAGGGGATCGGTGAGCAGTTCTTC. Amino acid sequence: CASSLKGEGIGEQFF.

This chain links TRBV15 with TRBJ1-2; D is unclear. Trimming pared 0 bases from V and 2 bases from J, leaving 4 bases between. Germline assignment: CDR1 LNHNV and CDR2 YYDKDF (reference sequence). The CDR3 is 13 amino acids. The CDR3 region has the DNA TGTGCCACCAGCAGAGACGTAAACTATGGCTACACCTTC. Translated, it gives CATSRDVNYGYTF.

The CDR3 spells CASSSGVRGGSVYNEQFF. DNA for the CDR3: TGTGCCAGCAGCTCAGGCGTAAGGGGCGGGAGTGTCTACAATGAGCAGTTCTTC. The chain combines TRBV5-6 with TRBJ2-1, with TRBD2 identical over 7 bases. V shed 3 bases, J shed 3 bases, and the junction held 15 bases outside the gene matches. Germline lookup yields CDR1 SGHDT and CDR2 YYEEEE. There are 18 residues in the CDR3.

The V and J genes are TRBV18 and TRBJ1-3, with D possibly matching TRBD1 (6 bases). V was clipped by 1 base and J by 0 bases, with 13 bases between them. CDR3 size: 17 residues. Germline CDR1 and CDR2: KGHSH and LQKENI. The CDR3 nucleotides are TGTGCCAGCTCACCACGGACAGCTTTTCTCTCTGGAAACACCATATATTTT. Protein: CASSPRTAFLSGNTIYF.

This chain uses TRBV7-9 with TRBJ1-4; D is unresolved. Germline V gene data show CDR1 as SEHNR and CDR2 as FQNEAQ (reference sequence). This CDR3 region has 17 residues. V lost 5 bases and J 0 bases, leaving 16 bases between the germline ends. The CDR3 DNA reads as TGTGCCAGCAGCCCGCCCCTTGGGAGGTCAACTAATGAAAAACTGTTTTTT. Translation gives CASSPPLGRSTNEKLFF.

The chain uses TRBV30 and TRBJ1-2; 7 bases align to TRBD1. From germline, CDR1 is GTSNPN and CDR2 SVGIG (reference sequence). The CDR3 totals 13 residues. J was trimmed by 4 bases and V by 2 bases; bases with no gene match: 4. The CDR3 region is CAWSTGTAYGYTF. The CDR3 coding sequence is TGTGCCTGGAGTACCGGGACAGCCTATGGCTACACCTTC.